The source of this T cell receptor beta chain is a study of T cell repertoires in cytomegalovirus infection. Study background: Public TCR beta signatures provided an indication of both CMV infection and a matching HLA type.

TCRdb analysed the reads with MiXCR anew, one entry per CDR3 protein. This table has 650,000 to 900,000 distinct CDR3 sequences, 32% appearing once. The CDR3 length is 15 residues. Germline V gene lookup returns CDR1 MNHEY and CDR2 SVGAGI. Trimming cost V 5 bases and J 4 bases, with 16 bases left between them. Worth noting for this clonotype: Its specificity is unknown.

This material consisted of cultured CD8+ T cells from PBMCs, taken from culture after CMV antigen stimulation. The genes are TRBV6-5 and TRBJ2-3; weak D call: TRBD2 (6 bases). The sequence was obtained from a human donor in good health (CMV status not recorded). Some clones in this sample may be carry-over from other donors' samples. The CDR3 coding sequence is TGTGCCAGCAGTACAACGCCCGGGGGAGCAGATACGCAGTATTTT. It yields the protein CASSTTPGGADTQYF.